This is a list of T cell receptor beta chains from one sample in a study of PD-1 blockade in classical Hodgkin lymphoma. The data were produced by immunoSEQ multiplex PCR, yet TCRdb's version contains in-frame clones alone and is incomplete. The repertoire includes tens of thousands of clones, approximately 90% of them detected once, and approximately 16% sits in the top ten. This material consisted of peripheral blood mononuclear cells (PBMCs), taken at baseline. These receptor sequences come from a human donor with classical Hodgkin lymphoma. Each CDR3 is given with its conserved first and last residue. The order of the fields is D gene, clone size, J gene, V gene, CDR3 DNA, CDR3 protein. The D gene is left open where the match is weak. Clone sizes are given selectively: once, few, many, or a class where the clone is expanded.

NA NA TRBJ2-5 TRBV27 TGTGCCAGCAGTTTAGTCGTTGGAGAGACCCAGTACTTC CASSLVVGETQYF
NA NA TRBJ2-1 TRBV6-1 TGTGCCAGCAGTGAAAAAAAAACCTCCTATTTAGACAATGAGCAGTTCTTC CASSEKKTSYLDNEQFF
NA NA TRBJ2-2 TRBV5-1 TGCGCCAGCAGCTTGCGGGGAGAGGATACCGGGGAGCTGTTTTTT CASSLRGEDTGELFF
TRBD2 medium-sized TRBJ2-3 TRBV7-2 TGTGCCAGCAGCTCCGACAGCGGGGGGGCAGATACGCAGTATTTT CASSSDSGGADTQYF
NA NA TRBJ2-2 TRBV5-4 TGTGCCAGCAGCTCGGATGTCCACACCGGGGAGCTGTTTTTT CASSSDVHTGELFF
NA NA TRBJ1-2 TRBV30 TGTGCCTGGAGCGGAGGAAACTATGGCTACACCTTC CAWSGGNYGYTF
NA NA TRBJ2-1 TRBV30 TGTGCCTGGACAGGGAGAAACCAGCAGTTCTTC CAWTGRNQQFF
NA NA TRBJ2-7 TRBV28 TGTGCCAGCAGTCCTACAGGGACCTCCTACGAGCAGTACTTC CASSPTGTSYEQYF
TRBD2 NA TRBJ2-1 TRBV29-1 TGCAGCGCTACGGGACTAGCGGGCTACAATGAGCAGTTCTTC CSATGLAGYNEQFF
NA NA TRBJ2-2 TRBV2 TGTGCCAGCAGTCGGGGGCCCGGGGAGCTGTTTTTT CASSRGPGELFF
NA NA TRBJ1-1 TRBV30 TGTGCCTGGAGTAGGACAGAGAACACTGAAGCTTTCTTT CAWSRTENTEAFF
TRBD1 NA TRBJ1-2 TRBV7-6 TGTGCCAGCAGCCCCAGACAGGGAAATAACTATGGCTACACCTTC CASSPRQGNNYGYTF
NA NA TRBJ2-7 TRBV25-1 TGTGCCAGCAGTGAATTGAAGGGCTACGAGCAGTACTTC CASSELKGYEQYF
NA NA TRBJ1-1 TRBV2 TGTGCCAGCAGTGGGCGGGCTATGAACACTGAAGCTTTCTTT CASSGRAMNTEAFF